This T cell receptor (beta chain) was identified in a study of OX40 agonist ivuxolimab in advanced cancers. Profiling relied on immunoSEQ multiplex PCR, and the TCRdb table lists in-frame clones only, not all of them. The sample includes tens of thousands of clones, 86% of them seen just once. Sampling of blood occurred at baseline, cycle 4 day 1, and cycle 7 day 1. The sample holds one count of this clone. Its antigen is unknown. Germline CDR1 reads LNHNV; CDR2 reads YYDKDF (reference sequence). CDR3 length equals 14 residues. V gave up 5 bases and J gave up 0 bases, with 5 bases separating them. General study points: Antigens targeted by the expanded peripheral T cells were not determined.

This rearrangement joins TRBV15 to TRBJ2-6, with D unclear. Sequencing was performed on CD4+ or CD8+ T cells sorted from blood, taken in a trial of the OX40 agonist ivuxolimab. The receptor was derived from an adult with an advanced solid tumor such as melanoma, head and neck, liver or kidney cancer. This CDR3 is CATSGSSGANVLTF. CDR3 DNA: TGTGCCACCAGCGGATCCTCTGGGGCCAACGTCCTGACTTTC. Together with reference TRBV15 and TRBJ2-6, the CDR3 gives the full variable domain: DAMVIQNPRYQVTQFGKPVTLSCSQTLNHNVMYWYQQKSSQAPKLLFHYYDKDFNNEADTPDNFQSRRPNTSFCFLDIRSPGLGDTAMYLCATSGSSGANVLTFGAGSRLTVL.